The rows below give T cell receptor beta chains drawn from one sample of a study of blood T cell repertoires in COVID-19. Assay used: immunoSEQ multiplex PCR; TCRdb lists only in-frame clones, some missing. The profile covers 25,000 to 35,000 clones, with around 85% appearing a single time and 7% to 7.5% taken by the ten largest. Input material: peripheral blood. These receptors all come from a human donor in a cohort sampled during active COVID-19. Each CDR3 is given with its conserved first and last residue. A D gene is named only where the DNA matches it firmly. The size field is filled for only some rows; it gives once, few, many or a size class.

>TRBV6-6|14|.|TRBJ1-4|.
TGTGCCAGCAGCCTGCGGGAGTCGATCGGAAAACTGTTTTTT
CASSLRESIGKLFF
>TRBV30|14|few|TRBJ1-5|TRBD1
TGTGCCTGGAGCGTACAGGGGAGCAATCAGCCCCAGCATTTT
CAWSVQGSNQPQHF
>TRBV7-3|17|.|TRBJ2-3|TRBD2
TGTGCCAGCAGCTTAAGGGCTAGCGGGGCTAGCACAGATACGCAGTATTTT
CASSLRASGASTDTQYF
>TRBV6-6|11|.|TRBJ2-7|.
TGTGCCAGCAGTTCTATAGGGGTACCCTACTTC
CASSSIGVPYF
>TRBV5-1|15|.|TRBJ1-3|.
TGCGCCAGCAGCTTGGATTTCTCGGCTGGAAACACCATATATTTT
CASSLDFSAGNTIYF
>TRBV9|15|few|TRBJ2-2|TRBD2
TGTGCCAGCAGCGTAGGGACTAGCGACCCCGGGGAGCTGTTTTTT
CASSVGTSDPGELFF
>TRBV19|15|.|TRBJ2-1|TRBD2
TGTGCCAGTAGTCCACCTAGCGGGGACTACAATGAGCAGTTCTTC
CASSPPSGDYNEQFF
>TRBV2|19|.|TRBJ2-6|.
TGTGCCAGCAGTGACTTTACGGACTTTGTAAGCTCTGGGGCCAACGTCCTGACTTTC
CASSDFTDFVSSGANVLTF
>TRBV30|13|.|TRBJ1-2|.
TGTGCCTGGAGTGTTGGTAGGAGCTATGGCTACACCTTC
CAWSVGRSYGYTF
>TRBV10-3|14|.|TRBJ1-6|.
TGTGCCATCAGTGAGTCGGGCCAGAATTCACCCCTCCACTTT
CAISESGQNSPLHF
>TRBV27|18|.|TRBJ2-1|TRBD2
TGTGCCAGCAGTCCTCGCCCTACACGACTAGCGCGGGATACTGAGCAGTTCTTC
CASSPRPTRLARDTEQFF
>TRBV19|16|.|TRBJ2-1|.
TGTGCCAGTAGTATCGGCGGATGGAGCTCCTACAATGAGCAGTTCTTC
CASSIGGWSSYNEQFF
>TRBV30|13|.|TRBJ1-1|.
TGTGCCTGGAGGTCGAGAGGGAACACTGAAGCTTTCTTT
CAWRSRGNTEAFF
>TRBV20-1|14|.|TRBJ2-3|.
TGCAGTGCTAGTCTGGACACCCGCACAGATACGCAGTATTTT
CSASLDTRTDTQYF
>TRBV30|14|.|TRBJ2-3|.
TGTGCCTGGAGTGCAGCGGGTAACACAGATACGCAGTATTTT
CAWSAAGNTDTQYF
>TRBV5-1|17|.|TRBJ2-2|TRBD2
TGCGCCAGCAGCTTGGGGGATACTAGCGGGAGACCCGGGGAGCTGTTTTTT
CASSLGDTSGRPGELFF
>TRBV4-1|15|.|TRBJ2-1|TRBD2
TGCGCCAGCGCCCGGACTAGCGGGGGGTACAATGAGCAGTTCTTC
CASARTSGGYNEQFF
>TRBV28|16|.|TRBJ2-5|TRBD1
TGTGCCAGCAGAGCGACCTCTGGGACAGCACAAGAGACCCAGTACTTC
CASRATSGTAQETQYF
>TRBV13|21|.|TRBJ2-1|TRBD2
TGTGCCAGCAGCCCACGGACTAGCGGGGGCCGGACGGACTTGGGTAACAATGAGCAGTTCTTC
CASSPRTSGGRTDLGNNEQFF
>TRBV6-4|14|.|TRBJ2-3|TRBD1
TGTGCCAGCAGTGCCGGACAGGAGGCAGATACGCAGTATTTT
CASSAGQEADTQYF
>TRBV23-1|14|.|TRBJ1-2|TRBD1
TGCGCCAGCAGTTCAACAGGGGCTACCTATGGCTACACCTTC
CASSSTGATYGYTF
>TRBV19|18|.|TRBJ1-4|TRBD1
TGTGCCAGTACCTCCCACGTCTGGACAGGTTACCTAAATGAAAAACTGTTTTTT
CASTSHVWTGYLNEKLFF
>TRBV13|16|.|TRBJ1-5|.
TGTGCCAGCAGCTTAGGGGGGCATGGGAGCAATCAGCCCCAGCATTTT
CASSLGGHGSNQPQHF